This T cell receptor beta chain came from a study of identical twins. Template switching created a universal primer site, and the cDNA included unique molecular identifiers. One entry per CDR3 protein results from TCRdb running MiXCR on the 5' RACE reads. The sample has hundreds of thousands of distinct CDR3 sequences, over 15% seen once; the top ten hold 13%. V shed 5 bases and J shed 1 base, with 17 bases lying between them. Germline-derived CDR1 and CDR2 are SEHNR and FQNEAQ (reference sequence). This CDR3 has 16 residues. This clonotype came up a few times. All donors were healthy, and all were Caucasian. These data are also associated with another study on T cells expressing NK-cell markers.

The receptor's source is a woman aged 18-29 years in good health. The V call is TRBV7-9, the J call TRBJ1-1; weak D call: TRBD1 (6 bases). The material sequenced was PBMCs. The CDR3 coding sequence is TGTGCCAGCAGCCCTGACAGGCGGGGCGAGAACACTGAAGCTTTCTTT. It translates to CASSPDRRGENTEAFF.